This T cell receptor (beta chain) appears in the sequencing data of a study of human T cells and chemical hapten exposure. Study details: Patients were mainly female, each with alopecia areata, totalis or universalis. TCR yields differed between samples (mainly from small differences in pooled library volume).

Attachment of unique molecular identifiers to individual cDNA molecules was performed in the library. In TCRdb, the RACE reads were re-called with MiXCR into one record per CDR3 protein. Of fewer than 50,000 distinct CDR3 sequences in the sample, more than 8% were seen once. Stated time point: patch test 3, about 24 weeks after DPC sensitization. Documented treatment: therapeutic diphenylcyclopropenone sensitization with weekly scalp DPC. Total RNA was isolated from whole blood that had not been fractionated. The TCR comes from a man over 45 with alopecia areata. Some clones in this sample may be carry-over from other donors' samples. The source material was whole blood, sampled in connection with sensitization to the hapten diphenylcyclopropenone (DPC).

CDR3 amino acids: CASSPGDWVTDTQYF. The CDR3 DNA reads TGCGCCAGCAGCCCAGGGGACTGGGTCACAGATACGCAGTATTTT. This chain connects TRBV4-1 to TRBJ2-3; D might be TRBD1 or TRBD2, each matching 6 bases. This CDR3 has 15 residues. V lost 4 bases and J lost 2, with 13 bases in between. CDR1 and CDR2 (germline): MGHRA, YSYEKL.